The 14 T cell receptor beta chains below all came from one sample that was sequenced in a study of shared T cell receptors in the human thymus. Assay used: immunoSEQ multiplex PCR; TCRdb lists only in-frame clones, some missing. The repertoire holds 650,000 to 950,000 clones, with 80% to 90% as singletons. This sample also appeared in a second study, on human thymus T cells.

The sample taken for sequencing was thymocytes. Receptor source: a girl under three years old with a congenital heart defect.

The genes are TRBV5-6 and TRBJ1-6, with D tentatively TRBD1 (6 bases). Germline assignment: CDR1 SGHDT and CDR2 YYEEEE. Trimming cost V 4 bases and J 4 bases, with 21 bases left between them. The CDR3 extends over 18 amino acids. CDR3 protein: CASSPRTVRGGYNSPLHF. DNA of the CDR3: TGTGCCAGCAGCCCCCGGACAGTCCGAGGAGGTTATAATTCACCCCTCCACTTT. Full variable domain (remainder filled in from reference TRBV5-6 and TRBJ1-6): DAGVTQSPTHLIKTRGQQVTLRCSPKSGHDTVSWYQQALGQGPQFIFQYYEEEERQRGNFPDRFSGHQFPNYSSELNVNALLLGDSALYLCASSPRTVRGGYNSPLHFGNGTRLTVT.

The V and J genes are TRBV4-3 and TRBJ2-4; 7 nucleotides match TRBD1. With V trimmed by 0 bases and J by 0 bases, 20 bases remained unmatched. CDR1 is LGHNA, CDR2 YSLEER, per germline. The CDR3 loop spans 22 amino acids. The CDR3 coding sequence is TGCGCCAGCAGCCAAGATTGGGGAAGGGGGACAGAGCCTAGACTAGCCAAAAACATTCAGTACTTC. The encoded protein is CASSQDWGRGTEPRLAKNIQYF.

The J gene is TRBJ2-6, the V gene TRBV7-3, with D perhaps TRBD2 (5 bases). The CDR3 totals 15 residues. The V end lost 5 bases, the J end lost 4 bases, and 12 bases lay between the germline ends. Germline V gene lookup returns CDR1 SGHTA and CDR2 FQGTGA. The CDR3 region has the DNA TGTGCCAGCAGCCCCCCGGGGAGCGGGGCCAACGTCCTGACTTTC. Protein: CASSPPGSGANVLTF.

This sequence joins TRBV4-3 and TRBJ1-6; D gene uncertain. There are 14 residues in the CDR3. Germline values: CDR1 LGHNA, CDR2 YSLEER. The germline V and J ends were trimmed by 1 base and 10 bases, with 11 bases remaining between them. CDR3 coding DNA: TGCGCCAGCAGCCAAGGACACGTTAGATCACCCCTCCACTTT. It codes for CASSQGHVRSPLHF.

The chain has TRBV11-2 and TRBJ1-3, with TRBD1 matching over 7 bases. The CDR3 is 14 residues long. Per germline, CDR1 SGHAT and CDR2 FQNNGV. V lost 6 bases, J lost 3 bases, and 5 bases stayed unmatched. The CDR3 loop is CASRRTGVGNTIYF. The CDR3 nucleotides are TGTGCCAGCAGAAGAACAGGGGTTGGAAACACCATATATTTT.

This chain links TRBV19 with TRBJ2-6; 7 nucleotides match TRBD1. The CDR3 runs to 17 residues. CDR1 and CDR2 from the germline V gene are LNHDA and SQIVND (reference sequence). V gave up 3 bases and J gave up 0 bases; unmatched junction bases: 5. CDR3 amino acids: CASSIDRDFSGANVLTF. The CDR3 DNA reads as TGTGCCAGTAGTATCGACAGGGATTTCTCTGGGGCCAACGTCCTGACTTTC.

This clone has just a few counts. The V call is TRBV19, the J call TRBJ1-6, with no clear D. Germline lookup yields CDR1 LNHDA and CDR2 SQIVND (reference sequence). The CDR3 consists of 16 residues. The ends were cut back, 5 bases at V and 5 bases at J, with 16 bases in the middle. CDR3 sequence reads: CASSPPRTIDNSPLHF. For the CDR3, the DNA is TGTGCCAGTAGTCCTCCTAGGACTATTGATAATTCACCCCTCCACTTT.

This clone was seen more than once but under ten times. The rearrangement joins TRBV5-6 to TRBJ1-1, with 11 bases aligning to TRBD1. Germline V lookup: CDR1 SGHDT, CDR2 YYEEEE. J was trimmed by 3 bases and V by 4 bases; bases with no gene match: 11. The CDR3 has 17 amino acids. Here the CDR3 DNA reads TGTGCCAGCAGCCAAACCGGACAGGGGGCTTTGGACACTGAAGCTTTCTTT. Translation: CASSQTGQGALDTEAFF.

J is TRBJ2-7 and V is TRBV5-6; D perhaps matches TRBD1 (5 bases). CDR3 length: 16 amino acids. Looked up from germline, CDR1 is SGHDT and CDR2 is YYEEEE. Deletions cut 4 bases from V and 2 bases from J, with 19 bases between. CDR3 sequence: CASSMLGPDTAYEQYF. The DNA of the CDR3 is TGTGCCAGCAGCATGCTCGGTCCGGACACAGCCTACGAGCAGTACTTC. Together with reference TRBV5-6 and TRBJ2-7, the CDR3 gives the full variable domain: DAGVTQSPTHLIKTRGQQVTLRCSPKSGHDTVSWYQQALGQGPQFIFQYYEEEERQRGNFPDRFSGHQFPNYSSELNVNALLLGDSALYLCASSMLGPDTAYEQYFGPGTRLTVT.

CDR3 nucleotide sequence: TGCGCCAGCAGCTTGAAGGGGGGGTACGAGCAGTACTTC. It specifies CASSLKGGYEQYF. This rearrangement joins TRBV5-1 to TRBJ2-7, with D possibly being TRBD2 (7 bases). The CDR3 totals 13 residues. Germline loops: CDR1 SGHRS, CDR2 YFSETQ. V lost 1 base, J lost 4 bases, and 9 bases lay in between.

This clone was seen a few times. V and J are TRBV12-1 and TRBJ2-5; the table's D call, TRBD1, has no DNA check behind it. TRBV12-1 is deemed a pseudogene. CDR3 size: 14 residues. CDR3 sequence: CASSLGQCQETQYF. The CDR3 nucleotides are TGTGCCAGCAGCTTGGGACAGTGTCAAGAGACCCAGTACTTC.

The rearrangement joins TRBV28 to TRBJ2-1; 11 nucleotides agree with TRBD2. From germline, CDR1 is MDHEN and CDR2 SYDVKM. CDR3 length equals 16 residues. V gave up 0 bases and J gave up 10 bases; unmatched junction bases: 8. CDR3 residues: CASSLCPLAGGYEQFF. Here the CDR3 DNA reads TGTGCCAGCAGTTTATGCCCCCTAGCGGGGGGATACGAGCAGTTCTTC.

CDR3 nucleotides: TGCGCCAGCAGCCACACCCCTTGGGAAAGGGGATTGAGGACCGGGGAGCTGTTTTTT. Residues: CASSHTPWERGLRTGELFF. The chain employs TRBV4-3 and TRBJ2-2; D may be TRBD1 (5 bases). V shed 3 bases and J shed 5 bases, with 25 bases lying between them. This CDR3 comprises 19 residues. CDR1 is LGHNA, CDR2 YSLEER, per germline.

The chain is built from TRBV9 and TRBJ1-2; 8 bases agree with TRBD1. V shed 4 bases and J 4 bases; nucleotides not matched to a gene: 12. From germline, CDR1 is SGDLS and CDR2 YYNGEE. This CDR3 spans 16 amino acids. The CDR3: CASSKNGTGRSYGYTF. The DNA for the CDR3 is TGTGCCAGCAGCAAAAACGGGACAGGCCGCTCCTATGGCTACACCTTC.